This is a list of T cell receptor beta chains from one sample in a study of T cell repertoires in cytomegalovirus infection. TCRdb reprocessed the reads via MiXCR and lists one record per CDR3 protein. In the table there are about 890,000 distinct CDR3 sequences, less than 40% of which are singletons. Their recognized antigens are unknown. This specimen was cultured CD8+ T cells from PBMCs, taken from culture after CMV antigen stimulation. The receptors stem from a human donor in good health (CMV status not recorded). Some clones in this sample may be carry-over from other donors' samples. The CDR3 runs from the conserved cysteine through the conserved F or W.

V	J	CDR3
TRBV20-1	TRBJ2-3	CSARVPVGTQLTSTDTQYF
TRBV19	TRBJ1-3	CASSGRDRQFTWSGNTIYF
TRBV6-2/TRBV6-3	TRBJ2-5	CASSFSPSGAQYF
TRBV5-1	TRBJ2-6	CASSWLVLNSGANVLTF
TRBV4-1	TRBJ1-1	CASSLGQGAMNTEAFF
TRBV7-2	TRBJ2-5	CASSPTGPAVETQYF
TRBV10-2	TRBJ2-3	CASRGLAGGTDTQYF
TRBV7-6	TRBJ2-2	CASSPGGGASGELFF
TRBV27	TRBJ1-2	CASSPRGPNYGYTF
TRBV14	TRBJ1-4	CVSSQGEKLFF
TRBV27	TRBJ1-5	CVSSSQGVNQPQHF
TRBV4-1	TRBJ2-2	CASSQVSENTGELFF
TRBV5-1	TRBJ2-3	CASSLASSGDTQYF
TRBV7-6	TRBJ2-3	CASSDSSGGKGTDTQYF
TRBV28	TRBJ1-5	CASNRRQISNQPQHF
TRBV7-2	TRBJ2-3	CASSFKGDRGLSSTDTQYF
TRBV6-2/TRBV6-3	TRBJ2-4	CASSYRMGQGLQYF
TRBV27	TRBJ1-2	CASSLTSGELPYGYTF
TRBV29-1	TRBJ1-2	CSAMGGNFFYGYTF
TRBV6-6	TRBJ2-7	CASSYHRGRRMEQYF
TRBV20-1	TRBJ2-1	CSARGQGRRGDEQFF
TRBV2	TRBJ2-3	CASRGTSDSTDTQYF
TRBV27	TRBJ2-1	CASSVTGRENEQFF
TRBV15	TRBJ1-1	CATSRNRGVETEAFF
TRBV5-1	TRBJ1-2	CASSLRTGDDLHGYTF
TRBV6-5	TRBJ2-7	CASGVPYEQYF
TRBV7-2	TRBJ1-2	CASSPQLTGWGYTF
TRBV28	TRBJ1-1	CASTIAGGTEAFF
TRBV27	TRBJ2-7	CVSSRPLDEQYF
TRBV5-1	TRBJ1-2	CASSLATGSSYGYTF
TRBV6-5	TRBJ2-1	CASSYFYHSYNEQFF
TRBV7-6	TRBJ1-5	CASSSSLNQPQHF
TRBV12-3/TRBV12-4	TRBJ1-2	CTSSLGSYGYTF
TRBV15	TRBJ2-7	CATSRDRKGYPYEQYF
TRBV6-4	TRBJ1-6	CASRPWDRDRSPLHF
TRBV6-2/TRBV6-3	TRBJ1-2	CASGRDRGRLGYTF
TRBV7-3	TRBJ2-1	CASSLRRDGEQFF
TRBV27	TRBJ1-1	CASSWQGGGTEAFF
TRBV7-6	TRBJ2-2	CASSTDRGRAGELFF
TRBV6-5	TRBJ2-2	CASSYESPPFGTGELFF
TRBV6-1	TRBJ2-2	CAGGLYDTGELFF
TRBV6-2/TRBV6-3	TRBJ2-1	CASSSLSGTSIHNEQFF
TRBV4-1	TRBJ1-6	CASSQESAANSPLHF
TRBV4-3	TRBJ2-3	CASSQEVGGASTDTQYF
TRBV11-2	TRBJ2-1	CASSFPTFHDFLPTQGSYNEQFF
TRBV27	TRBJ1-4	CASSLGSKDEKLFF
TRBV29-1	TRBJ2-5	CSVPLAGMTQYF
TRBV19	TRBJ1-2	CASSPLVDYGYTF
TRBV12-3/TRBV12-4	TRBJ1-1	CASSPLTGAFF
TRBV28	TRBJ1-3	CASSLGGARAHSGNTIYF
TRBV6-2/TRBV6-3	TRBJ2-7	CASSIPGVPSYEQYF
TRBV7-9	TRBJ2-1	CASSLARADNEQFF
TRBV5-1	TRBJ1-2	CASSSLKRTGIYGYTF
TRBV10-3	TRBJ2-1	CAISGGTSGTSSYNEQFF
TRBV9	TRBJ1-2	CASKAGFGYTF
TRBV12-3/TRBV12-4	TRBJ2-3	CASSSSGAATDTQYF
TRBV7-6	TRBJ1-1	CASSLGRGPVTEAFF